This paragraph reports one TCR beta chain. Its specificity is not known. The entry originates in a study of T cells expressing NK-cell markers. The study, taken as a whole, reports: Roughly six donors showed dominant NKG2C+ clonotypes comprising roughly 1.0-7.0% of their CD8+ T cells.

The germline V gene encodes CDR1 MGHRA and CDR2 YSYEKL. The CDR3 consists of 17 residues. The TCR beta cDNA came from 5'RACE template switching with UMIs. TCRdb reprocessed the 5' RACE reads and keeps a single row for each CDR3 protein, giving no DNA. There are roughly 170,000 distinct CDR3 sequences in the sample, with roughly 20% held by the top ten. This sequence was found in a woman aged 18 to 75 in good health. Specimen: blood T cells: a sorted CD56 or NKG2C T cell subset, CD4+ or CD8+ T cells, or bulk PBMC T cells (not recorded which). The chain is built from TRBV4-1 and TRBJ1-1; TCRdb designates TRBD1, a call that cannot be tested without DNA. Here the CDR3 reads CASSQVIARGLDTEAFF.